A single sample gave rise to the 21 T cell receptor beta chains below, sequenced in a study of cytomegalovirus exposure and HLA in healthy donors (dated by TCRdb to 2017 to 2019). The library relied on the immunoSEQ multiplex PCR assay. A mixture of 60 forward primers for TCR Vbeta segments and 13 reverse primers for TCR Jbeta segments was used in the multiplex PCR. TCRdb took over this immuneACCESS table, retaining in-frame rearrangements with V and J assigned. Such tables are incomplete; in checked studies, under half of the missing clones stem from an unresolved V gene, and the remainder is unexplained. Per the sample table, the count is 150,000 to 200,000 clones. The ten largest clones add up to 2% to 2.5% of the sample. The sequenced sample consisted of PBMCs. The receptor source for this set is a man under 40 in good health and CMV-seronegative.

The gene calls are TRBV4-3 and TRBJ2-3; weak D call: TRBD1 (6 bases). Germline V lookup: CDR1 LGHNA, CDR2 YSLEER. CDR3 length: 13 residues. V was trimmed by 6 bases and J by 2 bases, leaving 9 bases between them. The CDR3 spells CASRRTDTDTQYF. For the CDR3, the DNA is TGCGCCAGCAGGCGGACAGACACAGATACGCAGTATTTT.

This chain links TRBV28 with TRBJ2-1; TRBD2 aligns across 12 bases. Unmatched junction bases numbered 3, after V lost 2 bases and J lost 7 bases. The length of the CDR3 is 15 residues. Germline CDR1 MDHEN, CDR2 SYDVKM. In nucleotides, the CDR3 is TGTGCCAGCAGTTTACAGACTAGCGGGAGAAATGAGCAGTTCTTC. Encoded protein: CASSLQTSGRNEQFF.

The rearrangement joins TRBV27 to TRBJ2-6; D perhaps matches TRBD1 (6 bases). Germline assignment: CDR1 MNHEY and CDR2 SMNVEV (reference sequence). Trimming removed 1 base at V and 0 bases at J, with 22 bases between. This CDR3 has 21 amino acids. The CDR3 DNA reads TGTGCCAGCAGTTTATTCAGCGGACAGCTCATTGGGGGCTCTGGGGCCAACGTCCTGACTTTC. It encodes CASSLFSGQLIGGSGANVLTF.

V and J are TRBV10-3 and TRBJ2-3; the match to TRBD2 covers 7 bases. J lost 4 bases, V lost 2 bases, and 3 bases had no gene match. This CDR3 has 14 residues. Germline assignment: CDR1 ENHRY and CDR2 SYGVKD. The CDR3 DNA reads as TGTGCCATCAGTGAGGGACTAGTGGCAGATACGCAGTATTTT. It encodes CAISEGLVADTQYF.

The rearrangement links TRBV15 to TRBJ2-7; possibly TRBD2 for D (6 bases). This CDR3 region has 16 residues. CDR1 and CDR2 (germline): LNHNV, YYDKDF (reference sequence). Trimming left V 1 base short and J 3 bases short, with 16 bases between. Here the CDR3 DNA reads TGTGCCACCAGCAGAGGGGTGGGTCGGGGGAACTACGAGCAGTACTTC. Protein product: CATSRGVGRGNYEQYF. Complete variable domain (other parts from reference TRBV15 and TRBJ2-7): DAMVIQNPRYQVTQFGKPVTLSCSQTLNHNVMYWYQQKSSQAPKLLFHYYDKDFNNEADTPDNFQSRRPNTSFCFLDIRSPGLGDTAMYLCATSRGVGRGNYEQYFGPGTRLTVT.

The rearrangement joins TRBV5-5 to TRBJ1-2; D is unclear. V was trimmed by 4 bases and J by 5 bases, leaving 12 bases between them. This CDR3 comprises 13 residues. From germline, CDR1 is SGHKS and CDR2 YYEKEE (reference sequence). This CDR3 is CASSIRSGYGYTF. DNA for the CDR3: TGTGCCAGCAGCATTCGCTCCGGGTATGGCTACACCTTC.

The chain is built from TRBV2 and TRBJ2-1; D is possibly TRBD1 (5 bases). CDR3 size: 12 residues. Between the trimmed V and J ends, which lost 11 bases and 7 bases, there was a span of 15 bases. CDR1 and CDR2 from the germline V gene are SNHLY and FYNNEI. The CDR3 sequence is CAHGSRGNEQFF. Written as DNA, the CDR3 is TGTGCCCATGGCTCAAGGGGTAATGAGCAGTTCTTC.

V usage is TRBV10-3 and J usage is TRBJ2-3; D remains ambiguous. Germline V gene data show CDR1 as ENHRY and CDR2 as SYGVKD. V shed 6 bases and J shed 3 bases, with 16 bases lying between them. CDR3 length: 15 residues. CDR3 in DNA: TGTGCCATCAGGCCAACGGAGACCGGGACAGATACGCAGTATTTT. Translated: CAIRPTETGTDTQYF.

The J gene is TRBJ2-5, the V gene TRBV5-6; 7 positions match TRBD1. The end of the DNA is better explained by TRBJ2-7, so the J call may be wrong. The CDR3 totals 16 residues. Germline CDR1 SGHDT, CDR2 YYEEEE. In DNA form, the CDR3 reads TGTGCCAGCAGCCCCCTCCGGATGACAGGGTACTACGAGCAGTACTTC. It translates to CASSPLRMTGYYEQYF.

V is TRBV4-1 and J is TRBJ1-1; unclear D gene. Germline lookup yields CDR1 MGHRA and CDR2 YSYEKL. The V end lost 4 bases, the J end lost 0 bases, and 12 bases lay between the germline ends. The CDR3 runs to 15 residues. CDR3 DNA: TGCGCCAGCAGCCGGTGGATGGAGATGAACACTGAAGCTTTCTTT. Its protein product is CASSRWMEMNTEAFF.

This CDR3 reads CASSYSGLAGGLETQYF. As DNA, the CDR3 is TGTGCCAGCAGTTACTCGGGACTAGCGGGAGGTTTGGAGACCCAGTACTTC. The gene calls are TRBV6-7 and TRBJ2-5, with 15 bases matching TRBD2. TRBV6-7 is annotated as an ORF whose role is uncertain. CDR3 size: 17 residues. Trimming at V came to 0 bases and at J to 5 bases, leaving 4 bases not matched to a gene.

This chain joins TRBV9 and TRBJ1-2; D may be TRBD1 (6 bases). The V and J ends lost 3 bases and 7 bases respectively, with 7 bases between them. This CDR3 is built from 11 residues. Germline V CDR1 and CDR2: SGDLS, YYNGEE. Here the CDR3 reads CASSGQVGYTF. CDR3 nucleotides: TGTGCCAGCAGCGGACAGGTTGGCTACACCTTC.

The V call is TRBV6-1, the J call TRBJ2-7, with 11 bases that match TRBD1. Per the germline V gene, CDR1 is MNHNS and CDR2 is SASEGT. This CDR3 contains 18 residues. With V trimmed by 3 bases and J by 3 bases, 13 bases remained unmatched. CDR3 coding DNA: TGTGCCAGCAGTGACCTAGAAACCCGGACAGGGGGCCTCTACGAGCAGTACTTC. Protein product: CASSDLETRTGGLYEQYF.

This chain uses TRBV6-5 with TRBJ2-7, with 11 bases matching TRBD1. The length of the CDR3 is 15 residues. The trim removed 2 bases at V and 2 bases at J, leaving 2 bases unmatched. Germline V gives CDR1 MNHEY, CDR2 SVGAGI. Here the CDR3 reads CASSYPGQGAYEQYF. The CDR3 region has the DNA TGTGCCAGCAGTTACCCGGGACAGGGGGCCTACGAGCAGTACTTC.

About this clone: Other DNA sequences within the sample encode an identical CDR3. V usage is TRBV27 and J usage is TRBJ2-2; 7 positions agree with TRBD1. V dropped 5 bases and J dropped 1; count of bases not matched to a gene: 4. Germline-derived CDR1 and CDR2 are MNHEY and SMNVEV (reference sequence). This CDR3 region has 15 residues. CDR3 in amino acids: CASSRRQGNTGELFF. The CDR3 DNA is TGTGCCAGCAGTCGTCGACAGGGGAACACCGGGGAGCTGTTTTTT.

The V gene is TRBV10-3, the J gene TRBJ2-1, with D possibly matching TRBD2 (6 bases). The length of the CDR3 is 15 residues. Deletions cut 3 bases from V and 6 bases from J, with 15 bases between. Germline assignment: CDR1 ENHRY and CDR2 SYGVKD. The DNA for the CDR3 is TGTGCCATCAGTGAAGGTCTAGCGCGTAGCAATGAGCAGTTCTTC. This encodes CAISEGLARSNEQFF.

This chain joins TRBV11-3 and TRBJ2-1, with 8 bases aligning to TRBD1. In germline, CDR1 is SGHNT, CDR2 YENEEA. V shed 1 base and J 7 bases; nucleotides not matched to a gene: 9. This CDR3 comprises 16 residues. In nucleotides, the CDR3 is TGTGCCAGCAGCTTAGCGTTTGACGACAGGGGAAATGAGCAGTTCTTC. Translated, it gives CASSLAFDDRGNEQFF.

V and J are TRBV30 and TRBJ1-2; 12 bases match TRBD1. V was pared by 4 bases and J by 7 bases, with 13 bases of the junction left unmatched. In germline, CDR1 is GTSNPN, CDR2 SVGIG (reference sequence). CDR3 size: 16 residues. In DNA, the CDR3 is TGTGCCTGGATCCAACTCCGGGACAGGGGGCTCTTTGGCTACACCTTC. Amino acid sequence: CAWIQLRDRGLFGYTF. Combining the CDR3 with reference TRBV30 and TRBJ1-2 gives the whole variable domain SQTIHQWPATLVQPVGSPLSLECTVEGTSNPNLYWYRQAAGRGLQLLFYSVGIGQISSEVPQNLSASRPQDRQFILSSKKLLLSDSGFYLCAWIQLRDRGLFGYTFGSGTRLTVV.

The genes are TRBV15 and TRBJ2-5, with D possibly matching TRBD1 (5 bases). The V gene lost 3 bases and the J gene lost 4 bases, with 9 bases spanning the gap. The CDR3 length is 13 residues. Germline-derived CDR1 and CDR2 are LNHNV and YYDKDF (reference sequence). The CDR3 nucleotides are TGTGCCACCAGCAGGCAGGGAAGAGAGACCCAGTACTTC. Translated: CATSRQGRETQYF.

The chain is built from TRBV29-1 and TRBJ1-2; D is possibly TRBD1 (6 bases). V was shortened by 1 base and J by 7 bases, with 13 bases between the two germline ends. The CDR3 is 13 residues long. Germline V gene lookup returns CDR1 SQVTM and CDR2 ANQGSEA. The CDR3 loop reads CSVEVLRGGGYTF. The CDR3 DNA follows: TGCAGCGTTGAAGTTTTGAGAGGGGGTGGCTACACCTTC.

The V call is TRBV10-3, the J call TRBJ1-1; 8 nucleotides agree with TRBD1. Germline-derived CDR1 and CDR2 are ENHRY and SYGVKD. This CDR3 is built from 13 residues. V dropped 11 bases and J dropped 3; count of bases not matched to a gene: 8. CDR3 protein: CAASDREDTEAFF. The CDR3 DNA reads as TGTGCCGCCTCGGACAGGGAGGACACTGAAGCTTTCTTT.